This TCR beta chain was documented in a study of T cells in localized non-small cell lung cancer. Data came from immunoSEQ multiplex PCR; TCRdb stores just in-frame clones and leaves some out. The sample holds approximately 7,000 clones, just over 90% seen once. Trimming cost V 4 bases and J 8 bases; bases outside gene matches: 10. Germline V gene sequence: CDR1 SGHRS, CDR2 YFSETQ. This CDR3 is 14 amino acids long. This sequence joins TRBV5-1 and TRBJ2-5; the match to TRBD1 covers 8 bases. The sequences come from peripheral blood mononuclear cells, collected before any cancer treatment. The clonotype originates from an older male donor with stage II lung adenocarcinoma. As DNA, the CDR3 is TGCGCCAGCAGCCCCGGGACAGGCGGTGACACCCAGTACTTC. Translated, it gives CASSPGTGGDTQYF.